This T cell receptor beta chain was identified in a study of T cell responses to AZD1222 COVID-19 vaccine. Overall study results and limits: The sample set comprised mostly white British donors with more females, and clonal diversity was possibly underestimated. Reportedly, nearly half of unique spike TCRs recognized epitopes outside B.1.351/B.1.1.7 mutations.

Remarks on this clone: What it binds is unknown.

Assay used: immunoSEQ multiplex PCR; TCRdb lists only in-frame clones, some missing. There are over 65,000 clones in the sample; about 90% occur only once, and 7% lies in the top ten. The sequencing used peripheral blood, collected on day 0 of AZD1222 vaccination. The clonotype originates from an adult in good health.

The CDR3 here is CASSKGLPGPYEQYF. CDR3 coding DNA: TGTGCCAGCAGCAAGGGACTACCTGGTCCCTACGAGCAGTACTTC. The chain is built from TRBV3-1 (or the pseudogene TRBV3-2) and TRBJ2-7; 7 bases are shared with TRBD2. The CDR3 is 15 residues long. Trimming removed 5 bases from V and 2 bases from J; junction bases left unmatched: 9. From germline, CDR1 is LGHDT and CDR2 YNNKEL (reference sequence).